These 29 T cell receptor beta chains originate from one sample sequenced in a study of blood T cell repertoires in COVID-19. Sequencing was performed with immunoSEQ multiplex PCR; in TCRdb, only in-frame clones are kept and a portion is missing. This sample has approximately 160,000 clones, with around four fifths found just once. The sequenced material came from peripheral blood. The receptors were gathered from a woman of 80 years or more with active or convalescent COVID-19.

V usage is TRBV7-9 and J usage is TRBJ1-3; maybe TRBD1 (5 bases). Trimming stripped 0 bases from V and 0 bases from J, with 15 bases between. The CDR3 runs to 18 residues. The germline V gene encodes CDR1 SEHNR and CDR2 FQNEAQ (reference sequence). This CDR3 is CASSLATGLLSSGNTIYF. CDR3 in DNA: TGTGCCAGCAGCTTAGCAACGGGACTGTTAAGCTCTGGAAACACCATATATTTT.

V is TRBV24-1 and J is TRBJ2-5; tentatively, D is TRBD1 (6 bases). V lost 3 bases, J lost 1 base, and 11 bases lay in between. Germline CDR1 and CDR2: KGHDR and SFDVKD. The CDR3 is 15 residues long. The CDR3 nucleotides read TGTGCCACCAGTGATACCGACAGGCTCCAAGAGACCCAGTACTTC. It is translated as CATSDTDRLQETQYF.

The chain links TRBV27 to TRBJ1-5; TRBD1 might be the D (6 bases). Germline lookup yields CDR1 MNHEY and CDR2 SMNVEV (reference sequence). CDR3 length: 14 amino acids. V lost 3 bases, J lost 3 bases, and 9 bases lay in between. The DNA for the CDR3 is TGTGCCAGCAGTTTTGGGGGCTCCAATCAGCCCCAGCATTTT. This encodes CASSFGGSNQPQHF.

This clone was counted between two and nine times. The V gene is TRBV6-5, the J gene TRBJ1-1, with a possible D match to TRBD1 (5 bases). The CDR3 runs to 14 residues. V lost 6 bases and J 0 bases, leaving 11 bases between the germline ends. CDR1 MNHEY and CDR2 SVGAGI come from the germline V gene. This CDR3 reads CASSNDRLNTEAFF. As DNA, the CDR3 is TGTGCCAGCAGCAACGACAGATTGAACACTGAAGCTTTCTTT.

V gene TRBV18 combines with J gene TRBJ1-5; possibly TRBD1 for D (5 bases). V lost 8 bases, J lost 3 bases, and 11 bases lay in between. The CDR3 extends over 13 amino acids. CDR1 and CDR2 (germline): KGHSH, LQKENI. The CDR3 bases are TGTGCCAGCGCTGACAGCCCCAATCAGCCCCAGCATTTT. Translated, it gives CASADSPNQPQHF.

The chain employs TRBV6-5 and TRBJ2-7, with D hard to call. The germline CDR1 and CDR2 sequences are MNHEY and SVGAGI. V lost 5 bases, J lost 2 bases, and 16 bases lay in between. This CDR3 contains 15 residues. Here the CDR3 reads CASSSRDTSAYEQYF. In DNA, the CDR3 is TGTGCCAGCAGTAGCAGAGACACCTCAGCCTACGAGCAGTACTTC.

V gene TRBV4-3 combines with J gene TRBJ2-3; no reliable D call. Trimming took 1 base from V and 2 from J, leaving 7 bases between them. Germline CDR1 and CDR2: LGHNA and YSLEER. The CDR3 length is 14 residues. Written as DNA, the CDR3 is TGCGCCAGCAGCCAAGTACAGTCCACAGATACGCAGTATTTT. It codes for CASSQVQSTDTQYF.

J is TRBJ2-4 and V is TRBV18; TRBD1 matches 7 bases. The CDR3 sequence is 16 residues long. J was trimmed by 3 bases and V by 3 bases; bases with no gene match: 8. Germline V gives CDR1 KGHSH, CDR2 LQKENI. The chain's CDR3 is CASSPTGYEIKNIQYF. The CDR3 DNA reads as TGTGCCAGCTCACCGACAGGGTACGAAATCAAAAACATTCAGTACTTC. Full variable domain (rest looked up from reference TRBV18 and TRBJ2-4): NAGVMQNPRHLVRRRGQEARLRCSPMKGHSHVYWYRQLPEEGLKFMVYLQKENIIDESGMPKERFSAEFPKEGPSILRIQQVVRGDSAAYFCASSPTGYEIKNIQYFGAGTRLSVL.

The rearrangement joins TRBV29-1 to TRBJ1-2; possible D gene TRBD1, 5 bases. Trimming pared 2 bases from V and 8 bases from J, leaving 15 bases between. The CDR3 sequence is 13 residues long. Germline CDR1 and CDR2: SQVTM and ANQGSEA. CDR3 in DNA: TGCAGCGTTGAACGGGGCGGGGAGACCGGCTACACCTTC. Translated: CSVERGGETGYTF.

The V gene is TRBV7-8, the J gene TRBJ2-1; D unclear. Germline CDR1 SGHVS, CDR2 FQNEAQ. The ends were cut back, 5 bases at V and 4 bases at J, with 18 bases in the middle. This CDR3 spans 16 amino acids. The CDR3 region is CASSKMSETQYNEQFF. The CDR3 DNA follows: TGTGCCAGCAGCAAAATGTCCGAGACTCAATACAATGAGCAGTTCTTC.

This sequence joins TRBV2 and TRBJ1-2, with 8 bases that match TRBD1. The V gene end was trimmed by 5 bases and the J gene end by 4 bases; junction bases not matched to a gene: 6. From germline, CDR1 is SNHLY and CDR2 FYNNEI. The CDR3 has 14 amino acids. This CDR3 is CASSPQGVGYGYTF. CDR3 sequence (DNA): TGTGCCAGCAGTCCACAGGGGGTCGGCTATGGCTACACCTTC.

The rearrangement uses TRBV5-4 and TRBJ2-3; 12 bases are shared with TRBD2. This CDR3 region has 17 residues. Unmatched junction bases numbered 8, after V lost 4 bases and J lost 2 bases. Germline loops: CDR1 SGHNT, CDR2 YYREEE (reference sequence). For the CDR3, the DNA is TGTGCCAGCAGCCTCAGACTAGCGGGGGCCTCCACAGATACGCAGTATTTT. Residues: CASSLRLAGASTDTQYF.

The chain joins TRBV27 to TRBJ2-7; tentative D call: TRBD1 (5 bases). V was pared by 9 bases and J by 2 bases, with 17 bases between. The germline V gene has CDR1 MNHEY and CDR2 SMNVEV (reference sequence). This CDR3 is built from 14 residues. The CDR3 spells CASSSWAGTYEQYF. In nucleotides, the CDR3 is TGTGCCAGTTCCTCATGGGCAGGGACCTACGAGCAGTACTTC.

The chain is built from TRBV6-5 and TRBJ2-7, with 8 positions matching TRBD2. The germline V gene has CDR1 MNHEY and CDR2 SVGAGI. The ends lost 7 bases at V and 1 base at J; junction bases unmatched: 9. The CDR3 has 15 amino acids. The CDR3 region is CASIPGTGGSYEQYF. CDR3 DNA: TGTGCCAGCATCCCCGGGACGGGGGGGTCCTACGAGCAGTACTTC.

CDR3 sequence (DNA): TGTGCCATCAGAGGACAGGGGAACACCGGGGAGCTGTTTTTT. Residues: CAIRGQGNTGELFF. The chain uses TRBV10-3 and TRBJ2-2; 8 nucleotides agree with TRBD1. Trimming cost V 6 bases and J 1 base; bases outside gene matches: 1. CDR3 length: 14 residues. Germline V gene sequence: CDR1 ENHRY, CDR2 SYGVKD.

The chain employs TRBV10-3 and TRBJ1-5; 8 bases agree with TRBD1. Germline V gene lookup returns CDR1 ENHRY and CDR2 SYGVKD. This CDR3 is 14 amino acids long. Trimming took 9 bases from V and 3 from J; bases not matched to a gene: 7. The CDR3 is CAINSGGPNQPQHF. DNA of the CDR3: TGTGCCATTAACTCAGGGGGCCCCAATCAGCCCCAGCATTTT.

The chain couples TRBV9 to TRBJ2-3, with TRBD2 matching over 11 bases. With 0 bases clipped from V and 4 bases from J, the junction kept 4 bases outside the gene matches. Germline CDR1 SGDLS, CDR2 YYNGEE. The CDR3 consists of 16 residues. CDR3 in amino acids: CASSVASGGPADTQYF. The CDR3 DNA reads TGTGCCAGCAGCGTAGCTAGCGGGGGGCCCGCAGATACGCAGTATTTT.

This chain joins TRBV7-2 and TRBJ2-1; D unclear. This CDR3 spans 12 amino acids. V was trimmed by 4 bases and J by 9 bases, leaving 10 bases between them. The germline gives CDR1 SGHTA, CDR2 FQGNSA. The CDR3 here is CASSSPGFEQFF. CDR3 nucleotide sequence: TGTGCCAGCAGCTCCCCCGGGTTTGAGCAGTTCTTC.

This chain links TRBV2 with TRBJ2-5; 10 bases fit TRBD2. Per the germline V gene, CDR1 is SNHLY and CDR2 is FYNNEI. Germline trimming cut 6 bases from V and 7 bases from J; bases unmatched to any gene: 14. The CDR3 loop spans 16 amino acids. The CDR3: CASRGRTSGKWGTQYF. CDR3 DNA sequence: TGTGCCAGCAGGGGAAGGACTAGCGGAAAATGGGGGACCCAGTACTTC.

The chain couples TRBV12-3 or TRBV12-4 to TRBJ1-2; TRBD1 is a possible D gene (6 bases). The length of the CDR3 is 13 residues. V gave up 5 bases and J gave up 5 bases, with 12 bases separating them. CDR3 region: CASSPPQGYGYTF. CDR3 bases: TGTGCCAGCAGTCCTCCACAGGGTTATGGCTACACCTTC.

This chain connects TRBV5-5 to TRBJ1-1, with D unresolved. Germline values: CDR1 SGHKS, CDR2 YYEKEE (reference sequence). The CDR3 length is 14 residues. V gave up 1 base and J gave up 1 base, with 8 bases separating them. For the CDR3, the DNA is TGTGCCAGCAGCTTGTGGCAGAAGAACACTGAAGCTTTCTTT. This encodes CASSLWQKNTEAFF.

This sequence joins TRBV6-5 and TRBJ1-5; 9 nucleotides line up with TRBD1. Germline V gene data show CDR1 as MNHEY and CDR2 as SVGAGI. Trimming at V came to 5 bases and at J to 8 bases, leaving 7 bases not matched to a gene. The CDR3 contains 14 residues. CDR3 sequence: CASSPGQGYKPQHF. CDR3 sequence (DNA): TGTGCCAGCAGTCCGGGACAGGGCTATAAGCCCCAGCATTTT.

The chain employs TRBV7-8 and TRBJ1-5; no firm D call. In germline, CDR1 is SGHVS, CDR2 FQNEAQ. V dropped 4 bases and J dropped 2 bases, with 12 bases sitting between them. The CDR3 length is 15 residues. CDR3 residues: CASSSEALGNQPQHF. Written as DNA, the CDR3 is TGTGCCAGCAGCTCCGAGGCCTTGGGCAATCAGCCCCAGCATTTT.

This clone is a singleton in its sample. The CDR3: CASRTSDRFNSPLHF. As DNA, the CDR3 is TGTGCCAGCAGGACTTCAGACAGATTCAATTCACCCCTCCACTTT. The chain employs TRBV2 and TRBJ1-6, with D possibly being TRBD1 (5 bases). V was pared by 6 bases and J by 7 bases, with 16 bases between. CDR1 SNHLY and CDR2 FYNNEI come from the germline V gene. The CDR3 is made up of 15 amino acids.

The chain employs TRBV19 and TRBJ2-5; 8 nucleotides agree with TRBD1. Trimming removed 3 bases from V and 1 base from J; junction bases left unmatched: 16. The CDR3 extends over 19 amino acids. Germline CDR1 LNHDA, CDR2 SQIVND (reference sequence). The CDR3 loop reads CASSMRGQGAPSFQETQYF. The DNA of the CDR3 is TGTGCCAGTAGTATGCGAGGACAGGGCGCACCGTCCTTCCAAGAGACCCAGTACTTC. Complete variable domain (other parts from reference TRBV19 and TRBJ2-5): DGGITQSPKYLFRKEGQNVTLSCEQNLNHDAMYWYRQDPGQGLRLIYYSQIVNDFQKGDIAEGYSVSREKKESFPLTVTSAQKNPTAFYLCASSMRGQGAPSFQETQYFGPGTRLLVL.

The chain carries TRBV5-6 and TRBJ1-2; no clear D gene. Per germline, CDR1 SGHDT and CDR2 YYEEEE. With 2 bases removed from V and 4 bases from J, the gap between germline ends came to 3 bases. This CDR3 contains 11 residues. The DNA for the CDR3 is TGTGCCAGCAGCTTTAGCTATGGCTACACCTTC. Its protein is CASSFSYGYTF. The variable domain in full, with the rest retrieved from reference TRBV5-6 and TRBJ1-2, is DAGVTQSPTHLIKTRGQQVTLRCSPKSGHDTVSWYQQALGQGPQFIFQYYEEEERQRGNFPDRFSGHQFPNYSSELNVNALLLGDSALYLCASSFSYGYTFGSGTRLTVV.

The genes are TRBV15 and TRBJ1-2; D not resolved. This CDR3 region has 12 residues. V was clipped by 0 bases and J by 6 bases, with 5 bases between them. From germline, CDR1 is LNHNV and CDR2 YYDKDF (reference sequence). The CDR3 sequence is CATSRERDGYTF. In DNA form, the CDR3 reads TGTGCCACCAGCAGAGAGAGGGATGGCTACACCTTC. The whole variable domain, filled in from reference TRBV15 and TRBJ1-2, reads DAMVIQNPRYQVTQFGKPVTLSCSQTLNHNVMYWYQQKSSQAPKLLFHYYDKDFNNEADTPDNFQSRRPNTSFCFLDIRSPGLGDTAMYLCATSRERDGYTFGSGTRLTVV.

This chain uses TRBV4-3 with TRBJ2-5, with TRBD1 matching over 9 bases. The J segment lost 5 bases and the V segment lost 0 bases, leaving 10 bases of the junction unmatched. CDR1 and CDR2 (germline): LGHNA, YSLEER. This CDR3 contains 17 residues. The CDR3 here is CASSQDGPGTGSETQYF. The DNA for the CDR3 is TGCGCCAGCAGCCAAGACGGTCCCGGGACAGGGAGTGAGACCCAGTACTTC.

The chain employs TRBV18 and TRBJ2-7; 7 nucleotides align to TRBD2. Germline V gives CDR1 KGHSH, CDR2 LQKENI. J lost 2 bases, V lost 0 bases, and 4 bases had no gene match. The CDR3 has 15 amino acids. The CDR3 nucleotides are TGTGCCAGCTCACCACCGATAGCGGGTACCTACGAGCAGTACTTC. As protein: CASSPPIAGTYEQYF.